These 27 T cell receptor beta chains share one sample of origin, sequenced in a study of CD8 T cells in Susac syndrome. Reverse transcription of about 0.5 to 1 ug RNA used random hexamers. In TCRdb, the immunoSEQ multiplex PCR reads were re-called with MiXCR into one record per CDR3 protein. The sample yields 210,000 or so distinct CDR3 sequences, about 94% seen once. The source material was CD4+ T cells from PBMCs. These receptors came from a human donor with Susac syndrome.

This clonotype was recorded only once. This chain connects TRBV12-3 or TRBV12-4 to TRBJ1-2, with 8 nucleotides matching TRBD1. The V segment lost 6 bases and the J segment 7 bases; nucleotides outside the gene matches: 10. The CDR3 has 14 residues. The DNA of the CDR3 is TGTGCCAGCAGCCCGACAGGGGAGAAGGGTGGCTACACCTTC. It yields the protein CASSPTGEKGGYTF.

DNA for the CDR3: TGCAGTTTCAATAGCGGGGGGGCCGGTGACGGGGAGCTGTTTTTT. Encoded protein: CSFNSGGAGDGELFF. This rearrangement joins TRBV20-1 to TRBJ2-2, with 11 positions matching TRBD2. The germline V gene has CDR1 DFQATT and CDR2 SNEGSKA (reference sequence). Trimming cost V 8 bases and J 7 bases; bases outside gene matches: 12. CDR3 length: 15 amino acids.

The chain carries TRBV7-6 and TRBJ1-5, with D perhaps matching TRBD1 (5 bases). Germline CDR1 is SGHVS and CDR2 is FNYEAQ. The ends were cut back, 1 base at V and 3 bases at J, with 10 bases in the middle. The CDR3 contains 15 residues. CDR3 coding DNA: TGTGCCAGCAGCTTAGTGTTAGGGGACAATCAGCCCCAGCATTTT. Translated: CASSLVLGDNQPQHF.

This chain connects TRBV4-3 to TRBJ1-4; 7 bases fit TRBD1. V was pared by 6 bases and J by 8 bases, with 15 bases of the junction left unmatched. The CDR3 is 16 amino acids. CDR1 and CDR2 (germline): LGHNA, YSLEER. The CDR3 sequence is CASRPSGTEGGEKLFF. The CDR3 DNA follows: TGCGCCAGCAGACCCTCCGGGACAGAAGGCGGAGAAAAACTGTTTTTT.

The rearrangement joins TRBV4-3 to TRBJ2-3; possibly TRBD2 for D (5 bases). The CDR3 extends over 16 amino acids. The ends were cut back, 4 bases at V and 1 base at J, with 15 bases in the middle. Germline V CDR1 and CDR2: LGHNA, YSLEER. CDR3 bases: TGCGCCAGCAGCCCTCGGACTCAGGCACGCACAGATACGCAGTATTTT. Translating it yields CASSPRTQARTDTQYF.

The chain recombines TRBV2 with TRBJ2-7; D call uncertain. This CDR3 is 16 amino acids long. Germline V gene lookup returns CDR1 SNHLY and CDR2 FYNNEI. Trimming removed 3 bases at V and 3 bases at J, with 18 bases between. The CDR3 DNA reads TGTGCCAGCAGTGACCCCTTTGCCAGCAACGGCTACGAGCAGTACTTC. It is translated as CASSDPFASNGYEQYF.

V gene TRBV27 combines with J gene TRBJ1-6; D unresolved. There are 15 residues in the CDR3. Trimming took off 4 bases at V and 0 bases at J, with 7 bases between the two ends. CDR1 and CDR2 (germline): MNHEY, SMNVEV (reference sequence). The CDR3 region has the DNA TGTGCCAGCAGTTCCTCAAGCTCCTATAATTCACCCCTCCACTTT. The encoded protein is CASSSSSSYNSPLHF.

This chain connects TRBV6-2 or TRBV6-3 to TRBJ2-1, with 8 bases fitting TRBD1. The V gene end was trimmed by 4 bases and the J gene end by 13 bases; junction bases not matched to a gene: 9. Germline V gives CDR1 MNHEY, CDR2 SVGEGT. CDR3 size: 13 residues. The chain's CDR3 is CASSSAGQANQFF. DNA for the CDR3: TGTGCCAGCAGTTCCGCGGGACAGGCTAATCAGTTCTTC.

The chain is built from TRBV6-6 and TRBJ2-7, with D possibly TRBD1 on 6 matching bases. Germline assignment: CDR1 MNHNY and CDR2 SVGAGI (reference sequence). With 6 bases removed from V and 3 bases from J, the gap between germline ends came to 9 bases. The CDR3 is made up of 12 amino acids. The CDR3 DNA is TGTGCCAGCAGCTGGACAGTCTACGAGCAGTACTTC. Protein sequence: CASSWTVYEQYF.

The rearrangement links TRBV9 to TRBJ2-2, with D maybe TRBD1 (5 bases). V lost 1 base, J lost 6 bases, and 19 bases lay in between. The CDR3 contains 17 residues. Germline lookup yields CDR1 SGDLS and CDR2 YYNGEE. DNA of the CDR3: TGTGCCAGCAGCGTAACCCCCCAGGGAAGGAGATCCGGGGAGCTGTTTTTT. Its protein is CASSVTPQGRRSGELFF.

The J gene is TRBJ2-5, the V gene TRBV20-1; no clear D. The CDR3 covers 13 residues. The germline V gene has CDR1 DFQATT and CDR2 SNEGSKA (reference sequence). V lost 5 bases and J lost 0, with 10 bases in between. DNA of the CDR3: TGCAGTGCTTCTGGGCCGTACCAAGAGACCCAGTACTTC. Its protein is CSASGPYQETQYF.

This chain connects TRBV9 to TRBJ1-3; 7 bases are shared with TRBD1. The CDR3 has 19 residues. V shed 2 bases and J 0 bases; nucleotides not matched to a gene: 14. Germline V gives CDR1 SGDLS, CDR2 YYNGEE. The CDR3 DNA sequence: TGTGCCAGCAGCGTTCAAGCGAGGACAGGAGCTCTCTCTGGAAACACCATATATTTT. Encoded protein: CASSVQARTGALSGNTIYF. Full variable domain (rest looked up from reference TRBV9 and TRBJ1-3): DSGVTQTPKHLITATGQRVTLRCSPRSGDLSVYWYQQSLDQGLQFLIQYYNGEERAKGNILERFSAQQFPDLHSELNLSSLELGDSALYFCASSVQARTGALSGNTIYFGEGSWLTVV.

V and J are TRBV20-1 and TRBJ2-5; D may be TRBD1 or TRBD2 (6 bases each). Germline CDR1 DFQATT, CDR2 SNEGSKA (reference sequence). The CDR3 contains 15 residues. Trimming shortened V by 0 bases and J by 2 bases, and 13 bases separated the two germline ends. The CDR3 coding sequence is TGCAGTGCTAGAGAGGGGGCGGGGCAACAAGAGACCCAGTACTTC. It specifies CSAREGAGQQETQYF.

This chain uses TRBV3-1 with TRBJ2-1; possibly TRBD1 or TRBD2 for D (5 bases each). The CDR3 is 13 residues long. Germline values: CDR1 LGHDT, CDR2 YNNKEL (reference sequence). Trimming removed 0 bases from V and 15 bases from J, with 15 bases in between. CDR3 residues: CASSQERGPVMFF. For the CDR3, the DNA is TGTGCCAGCAGCCAAGAACGGGGCCCTGTTATGTTCTTC.

The rearrangement uses TRBV20-1 and TRBJ2-5; 10 bases match TRBD1. Trimming took 5 bases from V and 5 from J; bases not matched to a gene: 8. CDR1 is DFQATT and CDR2 is SNEGSKA in the germline V gene (reference sequence). The CDR3 runs to 14 residues. The CDR3 spells CSAPGTGAVETQYF. The DNA for the CDR3 is TGCAGTGCTCCCGGGACAGGGGCGGTCGAGACCCAGTACTTC.

The gene calls are TRBV12-3 or TRBV12-4 and TRBJ1-5, with 7 nucleotides matching TRBD1. This CDR3 comprises 14 residues. J was trimmed by 5 bases and V by 3 bases; bases with no gene match: 4. DNA of the CDR3: TGTGCCAGCAGTTTGGCAGGGGGATATCAGCCCCAGCATTTT. Encoded protein: CASSLAGGYQPQHF.

The V gene is TRBV4-3, the J gene TRBJ2-1, with 12 bases matching TRBD2. This CDR3 is 17 amino acids long. V lost 1 base and J lost 5; bases outside the gene matches: 6. Per germline, CDR1 LGHNA and CDR2 YSLEER. CDR3 sequence: CASSQVASGGGDNEQFF. CDR3 nucleotides: TGCGCCAGCAGCCAAGTGGCTAGCGGGGGGGGCGACAATGAGCAGTTCTTC.

The rearrangement uses TRBV30 and TRBJ2-1; D is perhaps TRBD1 (6 bases). CDR1 is GTSNPN and CDR2 is SVGIG in the germline V gene (reference sequence). Trimming shortened V by 2 bases and J by 2 bases, and 13 bases separated the two germline ends. This CDR3 contains 15 residues. The CDR3: CAWSLRDTAYNEQFF. For the CDR3, the DNA is TGTGCCTGGAGTCTCCGGGACACGGCCTACAATGAGCAGTTCTTC.

This clonotype was observed once. The chain is built from TRBV13 and TRBJ2-7; D is possibly TRBD2 (7 bases). CDR1 is PRHDT and CDR2 is FYEKMQ in the germline V gene (reference sequence). V was shortened by 5 bases and J by 5 bases, with 22 bases between the two germline ends. The CDR3 has 16 amino acids. DNA for the CDR3: TGTGCCAGCAGCCTAAGGGGGGGCAGGGGCTTTCACGAGCAGTACTTC. It encodes CASSLRGGRGFHEQYF.

The chain recombines TRBV6-2 or TRBV6-3 with TRBJ1-5; D gene ambiguous. The CDR3 runs 13 residues. V lost 7 bases and J lost 6, with 13 bases in between. Germline V gives CDR1 MNHEY, CDR2 SVGEGT. CDR3 residues: CASKTVLGQPQHF. The CDR3 coding sequence is TGTGCCAGCAAAACGGTCCTGGGTCAGCCCCAGCATTTT.

The chain carries TRBV4-3 and TRBJ2-2; tentatively, D is TRBD1 or TRBD2 (5 bases each). CDR1 and CDR2 from the germline V gene are LGHNA and YSLEER. V lost 3 bases and J lost 13, with 18 bases in between. This CDR3 comprises 14 residues. The DNA for the CDR3 is TGCGCCAGCAGCCATGAGGGGACCGTTAAGGGGCTGTTTTTT. Translated: CASSHEGTVKGLFF.

This clonotype was seen only a few times. The rearrangement joins TRBV20-1 to TRBJ1-1; D is unclear. V lost 1 base, J lost 0 bases, and 6 bases lay in between. The CDR3 contains 13 residues. CDR1 and CDR2 from the germline V gene are DFQATT and SNEGSKA (reference sequence). The CDR3 protein is CSARGSLNTEAFF. In DNA, the CDR3 is TGCAGTGCTAGAGGCAGTTTGAACACTGAAGCTTTCTTT.

V and J are TRBV30 and TRBJ1-5; D unresolved. The CDR3 is 13 residues long. V lost 2 bases and J 9 bases, leaving 14 bases between the germline ends. Germline lookup yields CDR1 GTSNPN and CDR2 SVGIG (reference sequence). CDR3 DNA: TGTGCCTGGAGTTTGGGCGGCGGCTGGCCCCAGCATTTT. Protein product: CAWSLGGGWPQHF.

This chain links TRBV28 with TRBJ1-4, with 7 nucleotides matching TRBD1. V shed 5 bases and J 5 bases; nucleotides not matched to a gene: 20. There are 19 residues in the CDR3. From germline, CDR1 is MDHEN and CDR2 SYDVKM. The CDR3 DNA reads TGTGCCAGCAGTCCCCTCGATAGACAGGGAAGGGGGGTGAATGAAAAACTGTTTTTT. Its protein product is CASSPLDRQGRGVNEKLFF.

V is TRBV29-1 and J is TRBJ1-1; 7 nucleotides line up with TRBD1. The CDR3 is 13 amino acids. Trimming at V came to 5 bases and at J to 7 bases, leaving 10 bases not matched to a gene. CDR1 and CDR2 from the germline V gene are SQVTM and ANQGSEA. The chain's CDR3 is CSVRKGAEGEAFF. As DNA, the CDR3 is TGCAGCGTTCGTAAGGGGGCAGAGGGTGAAGCTTTCTTT. Full variable domain (outside the CDR3, taken from reference TRBV29-1 and TRBJ1-1): SAVISQKPSRDICQRGTSLTIQCQVDSQVTMMFWYRQQPGQSLTLIATANQGSEATYESGFVIDKFPISRPNLTFSTLTVSNMSPEDSSIYLCSVRKGAEGEAFFGQGTRLTVV.

This chain connects TRBV27 to TRBJ1-2; D is possibly TRBD1 (5 bases). The V gene's germline CDR1 is MNHEY and CDR2 SMNVEV (reference sequence). The CDR3 spans 14 residues. Deletions cut 6 bases from V and 6 bases from J, with 17 bases between. The CDR3 DNA reads as TGTGCCAGCAGCCCCAGGGCGGGAGAGAATGGCTACACCTTC. It codes for CASSPRAGENGYTF.

The chain uses TRBV29-1 and TRBJ1-3; TRBD1 matches 8 bases. The CDR3 totals 14 residues. Germline CDR1 reads SQVTM; CDR2 reads ANQGSEA. Trimming cost V 4 bases and J 4 bases; bases outside gene matches: 6. For the CDR3, the DNA is TGCAGCGTTGTTGGACAGGGATCCGGAAACACCATATATTTT. Amino acids: CSVVGQGSGNTIYF.